This T cell receptor beta chain was documented in a study of human T cells and chemical hapten exposure. Unique molecular identifiers were affixed to discrete cDNA molecules within the library. TCRdb reanalysed the reads using MiXCR and keeps one entry per CDR3 protein. The top ten hold 25% to 35% of the sample, which has 150 to 200 distinct CDR3 sequences, 69% seen once. Regarding treatment: therapeutic diphenylcyclopropenone sensitization with weekly scalp DPC. V gave up 0 bases and J gave up 1 base; unmatched junction bases: 7. This CDR3 spans 17 amino acids. From germline, CDR1 is DFQATT and CDR2 SNEGSKA (reference sequence).

The sample was whole blood, taken before DPC sensitization or 2, 6, or about 24 weeks after (not recorded which). The TCR originated in an adult with alopecia areata. Some clones in this sample may be carry-over from other donors' samples. This table probably holds off-target reads from a library built for another chain. The rearrangement joins TRBV20-1 to TRBJ2-2, with TRBD2 matching over 8 bases. The CDR3 is CSARDKRAGGNTGELFF. Here the CDR3 DNA reads TGCAGTGCTAGAGATAAAAGGGCGGGAGGGAACACCGGGGAGCTGTTTTTT.